The 31 T cell receptor beta chains below come from one sample, sequenced in a study of T cell changes during pregnancy in multiple sclerosis. Sequencing used immunoSEQ multiplex PCR; TCRdb keeps in-frame clones, though not all of them. The repertoire holds about 100,000 clones, 92% seen once, with 1.9% in the top ten. The specimen was peripheral blood, collected after pregnancy. These TCRs come from a female donor with multiple sclerosis, enrolled in a pregnancy study.

The genes are TRBV29-1 and TRBJ1-1; 8 bases are a match to TRBD1. There are 12 residues in the CDR3. Germline V gene sequence: CDR1 SQVTM, CDR2 ANQGSEA. Germline trimming cut 7 bases from V and 6 bases from J; bases unmatched to any gene: 7. The CDR3 DNA follows: TGCAGCGCCGACAGGGGATTGGCTGAAGCTTTCTTT. Translation: CSADRGLAEAFF.

The chain carries TRBV2 and TRBJ2-3; TRBD2 aligns across 7 bases. CDR1 and CDR2 (germline): SNHLY, FYNNEI. Germline trimming cut 8 bases from V and 0 bases from J; bases unmatched to any gene: 14. The CDR3 is 17 amino acids. CDR3 nucleotide sequence: TGTGCCAGCTCGGCGGGGAGGGCATCGGGGAGCACAGATACGCAGTATTTT. Its translation: CASSAGRASGSTDTQYF.

The chain links TRBV5-1 to TRBJ2-7, with TRBD1 matching 12 bases. The germline V gene has CDR1 SGHRS and CDR2 YFSETQ. Trimming at V came to 4 bases and at J to 4 bases, leaving 6 bases not matched to a gene. This CDR3 region has 15 residues. The CDR3 DNA reads TGCGCCAGCAGCCCCCAGGGACAGGGGGCGTACGAGCAGTACTTC. It encodes CASSPQGQGAYEQYF.

For the CDR3, the DNA is TGTGCCATCAGCCAGGGCGACTCCGAGCAGTACTTC. It is translated as CAISQGDSEQYF. J is TRBJ2-7 and V is TRBV10-3; D is perhaps TRBD1 (5 bases). The V gene's germline CDR1 is ENHRY and CDR2 SYGVKD. The CDR3 is made up of 12 amino acids. The V end was cut by 6 bases, the J end by 6 bases, with 12 bases between.

V and J are TRBV5-8 and TRBJ1-6; D is uncertain. This CDR3 is built from 16 residues. Germline lookup yields CDR1 SGHTS and CDR2 YDEGEE. V was pared by 2 bases and J by 6 bases, with 15 bases between. In nucleotides, the CDR3 is TGTGCCAGCAGCTTAAAGCGGGGAAGCTTTAATTCACCCCTCCACTTT. Residues: CASSLKRGSFNSPLHF.

The J gene is TRBJ2-1, the V gene TRBV15; 11 nucleotides agree with TRBD2. The V segment lost 3 bases and the J segment 5 bases; nucleotides outside the gene matches: 6. The germline CDR1 and CDR2 sequences are LNHNV and YYDKDF (reference sequence). The CDR3 has 16 amino acids. This CDR3 is CATSRGPGLADNEQFF. CDR3 DNA sequence: TGTGCCACCAGCAGGGGTCCGGGACTAGCGGACAATGAGCAGTTCTTC.

V usage is TRBV5-6 and J usage is TRBJ2-1; tentatively, D is TRBD2 (6 bases). With 1 base removed from V and 3 bases from J, the gap between germline ends came to 11 bases. CDR1 SGHDT and CDR2 YYEEEE come from the germline V gene. CDR3 size: 15 residues. Here the CDR3 reads CASSLSAGFYNEQFF. The CDR3 nucleotides read TGTGCCAGCAGCTTGTCGGCGGGATTCTACAATGAGCAGTTCTTC.

This rearrangement joins TRBV7-8 to TRBJ1-4; D uncertain. The CDR3 is 15 residues long. The V and J ends lost 1 base and 7 bases respectively, with 13 bases between them. Germline loops: CDR1 SGHVS, CDR2 FQNEAQ. CDR3 DNA: TGTGCCAGCAGCTTAGTAGCCCAAGCGTCTGAAAAACTGTTTTTT. This sequence encodes CASSLVAQASEKLFF.

The chain has TRBV2 and TRBJ1-5; D is unclear. Between the trimmed V and J ends, which lost 1 base and 1 base, there was a span of 8 bases. Germline V gives CDR1 SNHLY, CDR2 FYNNEI. There are 15 residues in the CDR3. CDR3: CASSEGTSSNQPQHF. The CDR3 DNA reads TGTGCCAGCAGTGAAGGTACATCCAGCAATCAGCCCCAGCATTTT.

The chain uses TRBV28 and TRBJ1-2; 7 positions agree with TRBD1. The germline gives CDR1 MDHEN, CDR2 SYDVKM. The CDR3 loop spans 15 amino acids. V shed 7 bases and J 5 bases; nucleotides not matched to a gene: 13. In DNA, the CDR3 is TGTGCCAGCAATTATGTTCGGGACAGTGGATATGGCTACACCTTC. Its protein product is CASNYVRDSGYGYTF.

J is TRBJ1-5 and V is TRBV27; D possibly corresponds to TRBD1 (6 bases). V lost 6 bases, J lost 3 bases, and 12 bases lay in between. This CDR3 contains 14 residues. The germline V gene has CDR1 MNHEY and CDR2 SMNVEV (reference sequence). CDR3 protein: CASRRTGFNQPQHF. The CDR3 DNA reads as TGTGCCAGCAGGAGAACAGGGTTCAATCAGCCCCAGCATTTT.

J is TRBJ1-2 and V is TRBV5-8, with 10 bases identical to TRBD1. CDR3 length: 15 residues. V gave up 0 bases and J gave up 3 bases; unmatched junction bases: 2. CDR1 is SGHTS, CDR2 YDEGEE, per germline. The DNA for the CDR3 is TGTGCCAGCAGCTTGGAGGGACAGGGGTACTATGGCTACACCTTC. It yields the protein CASSLEGQGYYGYTF.

This clone occurred once. The chain carries TRBV5-1 and TRBJ1-1; TRBD1 agrees at 7 bases. CDR1 is SGHRS, CDR2 YFSETQ, per germline. CDR3 length: 12 amino acids. Trimming cost V 5 bases and J 5 bases; bases outside gene matches: 3. CDR3 nucleotides: TGCGCCAGCAGTCGGGACAGAACTGAAGCTTTCTTT. Translating it yields CASSRDRTEAFF.

V and J are TRBV10-3 and TRBJ1-1; 7 nucleotides agree with TRBD1. J was trimmed by 1 base and V by 6 bases; bases with no gene match: 5. CDR1 ENHRY and CDR2 SYGVKD come from the germline V gene. This CDR3 spans 14 amino acids. The CDR3, as DNA: TGTGCCATCAGGGATGACAGGGCGAACACTGAAGCTTTCTTT. Protein sequence: CAIRDDRANTEAFF.

The V call is TRBV7-2, the J call TRBJ1-1; 7 bases fit TRBD1. V lost 2 bases and J lost 0; bases outside the gene matches: 9. The CDR3 is 17 residues long. Germline loops: CDR1 SGHTA, CDR2 FQGNSA. The CDR3 region is CASSLRQGTLMNTEAFF. In DNA form, the CDR3 reads TGTGCCAGCAGCTTACGACAGGGTACTCTTATGAACACTGAAGCTTTCTTT.

The chain is built from TRBV20-1 and TRBJ1-2; D is uncertain. The CDR3 covers 11 residues. The V gene's germline CDR1 is DFQATT and CDR2 SNEGSKA (reference sequence). V dropped 2 bases and J dropped 6 bases, with 7 bases sitting between them. This CDR3 reads CSARSRDGYTF. The DNA of the CDR3 is TGCAGTGCTAGAAGTAGAGATGGCTACACCTTC.

The genes are TRBV7-9 and TRBJ1-2, with D uncertain. CDR1 SEHNR and CDR2 FQNEAQ come from the germline V gene (reference sequence). The V and J ends lost 0 bases and 2 bases respectively, with 7 bases between them. This CDR3 is 14 amino acids long. The CDR3 reads CASSLAGENYGYTF. The CDR3 nucleotides are TGTGCCAGCAGCTTAGCGGGAGAAAACTATGGCTACACCTTC.

The V and J genes are TRBV11-2 and TRBJ2-1; weak D call: TRBD2 (5 bases). Germline V gene sequence: CDR1 SGHAT, CDR2 FQNNGV. Trimming took 5 bases from V and 4 from J, leaving 15 bases between them. This CDR3 has 15 residues. DNA for the CDR3: TGTGCCAGCAGCCAAGTAGGACTCATATACAATGAGCAGTTCTTC. Its translation is CASSQVGLIYNEQFF.

The rearrangement links TRBV15 to TRBJ2-3, with a tentative D call TRBD2 (6 bases). The CDR3 runs to 14 residues. Trimming left V 5 bases short and J 0 bases short, with 9 bases between. Germline CDR1 and CDR2: LNHNV and YYDKDF (reference sequence). The CDR3 protein is CATSSGGSTDTQYF. CDR3 nucleotide sequence: TGTGCCACCAGCTCCGGGGGTAGCACAGATACGCAGTATTTT.

The genes are TRBV5-1 and TRBJ2-7, with D possibly being TRBD2 (5 bases). The CDR3 spans 14 residues. Germline CDR1 and CDR2: SGHRS and YFSETQ. Trimming pared 0 bases from V and 3 bases from J, leaving 10 bases between. CDR3 nucleotide sequence: TGCGCCAGCAGCTTGGGTCCTAGCAACTACGAGCAGTACTTC. Its protein is CASSLGPSNYEQYF. Variable domain in full (rest from reference TRBV5-1 and TRBJ2-7): KAGVTQTPRYLIKTRGQQVTLSCSPISGHRSVSWYQQTPGQGLQFLFEYFSETQRNKGNFPGRFSGRQFSNSRSEMNVSTLELGDSALYLCASSLGPSNYEQYFGPGTRLTVT.

J is TRBJ2-2 and V is TRBV15; 7 bases map to TRBD2. Losses at the gene ends were 0 bases for V and 4 bases for J; bases not matched to a gene: 2. The CDR3 length is 15 residues. Germline CDR1 is LNHNV and CDR2 is YYDKDF (reference sequence). CDR3 DNA sequence: TGTGCCACCAGCAGAGATCGGACTAGCACCGGGGAGCTGTTTTTT. Protein sequence: CATSRDRTSTGELFF.

The chain recombines TRBV7-9 with TRBJ1-2, with unresolved D. The V and J ends lost 2 bases and 4 bases respectively, with 14 bases between them. CDR1 SEHNR and CDR2 FQNEAQ come from the germline V gene (reference sequence). CDR3 length equals 15 residues. This CDR3 reads CASSLSTADIYGYTF. Written as DNA, the CDR3 is TGTGCCAGCAGCTTATCTACAGCCGACATCTATGGCTACACCTTC.

V and J are TRBV4-1 and TRBJ2-7, with a tentative D call TRBD2 (5 bases). The CDR3 totals 15 residues. From germline, CDR1 is MGHRA and CDR2 YSYEKL. Trimming removed 1 base at V and 7 bases at J, with 17 bases between. CDR3 bases: TGCGCCAGCAGCCAAGTACTTCAAGAGGGAAGGGAGCAGTACTTC. Translated: CASSQVLQEGREQYF.

This chain links TRBV30 with TRBJ1-3; D not resolved. Germline V gives CDR1 GTSNPN, CDR2 SVGIG (reference sequence). Trimming stripped 3 bases from V and 0 bases from J, with 15 bases between. CDR3 length equals 16 residues. The CDR3 sequence: CAWREKLGYSGNTIYF. DNA for the CDR3: TGTGCCTGGAGAGAAAAACTAGGGTACTCTGGAAACACCATATATTTT.

CDR3 sequence reads: CASSPGTSQPGNEQFF. CDR3 nucleotides: TGTGCCAGCAGCCCCGGGACTAGCCAGCCAGGGAATGAGCAGTTCTTC. This sequence joins TRBV9 and TRBJ2-1, with TRBD2 matching 9 bases. Germline loops: CDR1 SGDLS, CDR2 YYNGEE. The trim removed 4 bases at V and 7 bases at J, leaving 12 bases unmatched. The CDR3 covers 16 residues.

V is TRBV11-1 and J is TRBJ2-1; 7 bases are a match to TRBD2. Per germline, CDR1 SGHAT and CDR2 FQDESV (reference sequence). The CDR3 is 15 amino acids. V trimming: 2 bases; J trimming: 4 bases; junction bases outside the gene matches: 5. The CDR3 DNA reads as TGTGCCAGCAGCTTATCCAGCGGGGAATACAATGAGCAGTTCTTC. Its translation is CASSLSSGEYNEQFF.

The chain has TRBV4-3 and TRBJ2-2; 8 nucleotides align to TRBD2. V shed 0 bases and J 4 bases; nucleotides not matched to a gene: 10. Per germline, CDR1 LGHNA and CDR2 YSLEER. This CDR3 contains 18 residues. The CDR3 DNA follows: TGCGCCAGCAGCCAAGATTGGGGCGGGGGGTTGGGCACCGGGGAGCTGTTTTTT. As protein: CASSQDWGGGLGTGELFF.

The CDR3 nucleotides are TGCGCCAGCAGCCTGCAGGGACTAGCGGGAGGGCAAGAGACCCAGTACTTC. Its translation is CASSLQGLAGGQETQYF. The chain joins TRBV5-1 to TRBJ2-5, with 16 bases lining up with TRBD2. Germline CDR1 SGHRS, CDR2 YFSETQ. V lost 4 bases and J lost 2; bases outside the gene matches: 5. This CDR3 spans 17 amino acids.

To note about this clone: Other DNA variants within this sample encode the same CDR3. The chain links TRBV20-1 to TRBJ2-7; D remains unclear. V shed 1 base and J shed 2 bases, with 3 bases lying between them. In germline, CDR1 is DFQATT, CDR2 SNEGSKA (reference sequence). The CDR3 runs to 11 residues. The CDR3 is CSARVTYEQYF. In DNA form, the CDR3 reads TGCAGTGCTAGAGTTACCTACGAGCAGTACTTC.

The chain is built from TRBV7-3 and TRBJ2-3; the match to TRBD1 covers 7 bases. The CDR3 contains 13 residues. V lost 5 bases, J lost 4 bases, and 3 bases stayed unmatched. CDR1 and CDR2 (germline): SGHTA, FQGTGA. The CDR3 sequence is CASSGQGADTQYF. The CDR3, as DNA: TGTGCCAGCAGCGGGCAGGGGGCAGATACGCAGTATTTT.

The chain employs TRBV6-1 and TRBJ2-2, with 9 bases lining up with TRBD1. CDR1 and CDR2 from the germline V gene are MNHNS and SASEGT. The ends lost 4 bases at V and 6 bases at J; junction bases unmatched: 6. This CDR3 contains 15 residues. CDR3 sequence: CASSARDRAAGELFF. The CDR3 DNA reads TGTGCCAGCAGTGCCCGGGACAGGGCCGCCGGGGAGCTGTTTTTT.